The 6 T cell receptor beta chains below all came from one sample that was sequenced in a study of blood T cell repertoires in COVID-19. Method: immunoSEQ multiplex PCR; TCRdb's copy keeps in-frame clones and lacks some. The repertoire holds over 85,000 clones, with about 90% as singletons. The specimen was peripheral blood. These receptors were taken from a human donor with COVID-19, enrolled during active disease. The donor label of this sample is uncertain.

The chain combines TRBV3-1 (or the pseudogene TRBV3-2) with TRBJ2-7; D unresolved. Trimming removed 1 base from V and 3 bases from J, with 13 bases in between. Germline CDR1 and CDR2: LGHDT and YNNKEL (reference sequence). The CDR3 consists of 15 residues. CDR3 sequence reads: CASSQVALSYYEQYF. The CDR3 bases are TGTGCCAGCAGCCAAGTGGCTCTCAGTTACTACGAGCAGTACTTC.

The rearrangement uses TRBV3-1 (or the pseudogene TRBV3-2) and TRBJ2-1, with TRBD2 matching over 10 bases. The CDR3 covers 17 residues. Trimming at V came to 0 bases and at J to 2 bases, leaving 4 bases not matched to a gene. Germline CDR1 LGHDT, CDR2 YNNKEL (reference sequence). The CDR3 reads CASSQDGLAATYNEQFF. The DNA for the CDR3 is TGTGCCAGCAGCCAAGACGGACTAGCGGCTACCTACAATGAGCAGTTCTTC.

This clone was recorded once. This sequence joins TRBV9 and TRBJ2-7, with 7 bases lining up with TRBD1. The V segment lost 4 bases and the J segment 3 bases; nucleotides outside the gene matches: 4. Germline V lookup: CDR1 SGDLS, CDR2 YYNGEE. The CDR3 totals 13 residues. The CDR3 spells CASSRGQLYEQYF. In nucleotides, the CDR3 is TGTGCCAGCAGCAGGGGACAGCTCTACGAGCAGTACTTC.

The J gene is TRBJ2-7, the V gene TRBV28; 9 positions agree with TRBD1. CDR1 and CDR2 (germline): MDHEN, SYDVKM. The V gene end was trimmed by 5 bases and the J gene end by 2 bases; junction bases not matched to a gene: 7. This CDR3 is 15 amino acids long. The CDR3 sequence: CASSPRDRVTYEQYF. The DNA for the CDR3 is TGTGCCAGCAGTCCAAGGGACAGGGTGACCTACGAGCAGTACTTC.

The J gene is TRBJ2-3, the V gene TRBV5-4; tentative D call: TRBD1 (6 bases). The germline gives CDR1 SGHNT, CDR2 YYREEE (reference sequence). The CDR3 has 15 residues. Trimming removed 0 bases from V and 4 bases from J, with 12 bases in between. This chain's CDR3 is CASSLDRVRADTQYF. Written as DNA, the CDR3 is TGTGCCAGCAGCTTGGACAGGGTGCGTGCAGATACGCAGTATTTT. Based on the CDR3 plus reference TRBV5-4 and TRBJ2-3, the full variable domain is ETGVTQSPTHLIKTRGQQVTLRCSSQSGHNTVSWYQQALGQGPQFIFQYYREEENGRGNFPPRFSGLQFPNYSSELNVNALELDDSALYLCASSLDRVRADTQYFGPGTRLTVL.

The chain combines TRBV5-1 with TRBJ1-1; D gene ambiguous. Trimming stripped 2 bases from V and 0 bases from J, with 11 bases between. The CDR3 totals 15 residues. Germline CDR1 and CDR2: SGHRS and YFSETQ. CDR3 in DNA: TGCGCCAGCAGCTTAGAGGAGGGATTGAACACTGAAGCTTTCTTT. Encoded protein: CASSLEEGLNTEAFF.